What follows are 16 T cell receptor beta chains derived from one specimen sequenced in a study of T cell repertoires in cytomegalovirus infection (dated by TCRdb to about 2019). The sequencing machine was an Illumina HiSeq 1500. TCRdb reran the public reads through fastp at Q25 and MiXCR, keeping productive beta chains. Each CDR3 protein appears once, grouped with its most common genes and DNA. The sample yields around 530,000 distinct CDR3 sequences; approximately 15% were counted once. Of the sample, around 25% is held by the ten largest clones. Sequenced: CD8+ T cells from PBMCs. The receptors derive from a human donor in good health (CMV status not recorded). Some clones in this sample may be carry-over from other donors' samples.

The rearrangement joins TRBV20-1 to TRBJ1-3, with D possibly matching TRBD1 (5 bases). V was shortened by 5 bases and J by 0 bases, with 17 bases between the two germline ends. Per germline, CDR1 DFQATT and CDR2 SNEGSKA (reference sequence). The CDR3 contains 16 residues. CDR3 sequence: CSARRGVTASGNTIYF. The CDR3 bases are TGCAGTGCTCGTAGGGGAGTCACGGCCTCTGGAAACACCATATATTTT.

This clonotype was counted many times. The genes are TRBV6-1 and TRBJ2-2; TRBD1 is a possible D gene (6 bases). The CDR3 consists of 17 residues. Trimming left V 3 bases short and J 3 bases short, with 17 bases between. Germline V gene lookup returns CDR1 MNHNS and CDR2 SASEGT. The DNA for the CDR3 is TGTGCCAGCAGTGATCCGGGACACATGTCGGACACCGGGGAGCTGTTTTTT. This translates into CASSDPGHMSDTGELFF.

The rearrangement links TRBV12-3 or TRBV12-4 to TRBJ2-1; D is possibly TRBD2 (5 bases). The length of the CDR3 is 11 residues. With 8 bases removed from V and 9 bases from J, the gap between germline ends came to 11 bases. CDR3 coding DNA: TGTGCCAGCGGCCTCGGGGTTGAGCAGTTCTTC. Translating it yields CASGLGVEQFF.

Regarding this clonotype: The conserved phenylalanine or tryptophan normally closing the CDR3 is absent here, so this likely arose from a read error. No DNA is shown, since the ends of the CDR3 on it are uncertain; the CDR3 is the one TCRdb lists. This chain uses TRBV7-6 with TRBJ2-7; the table's D gene call, TRBD1, was not cross checked with the DNA. Counting both end residues, the CDR3 totals 14 amino acids. Looked up from germline, CDR1 is SGHVS and CDR2 is FNYEAQ. This CDR3 reads CASSLRTDSYEPYL.

The rearrangement links TRBV9 to TRBJ2-1; 9 bases are shared with TRBD2. This CDR3 is 16 amino acids long. The junction had 6 bases not matched to a gene; V was cut back by 0 bases and J by 5 bases. CDR1 is SGDLS and CDR2 is YYNGEE in the germline V gene. The CDR3 DNA reads as TGTGCCAGCAGCGTAGCTACGACTAGCGGAAACAATGAGCAGTTCTTC. Encoded protein: CASSVATTSGNNEQFF.

This clonotype was observed at least ten times. The chain combines TRBV7-2 with TRBJ2-2; 7 bases match TRBD2. V was pared by 5 bases and J by 6 bases, with 12 bases of the junction left unmatched. The CDR3 runs to 16 residues. The V gene's germline CDR1 is SGHTA and CDR2 FQGNSA. The DNA of the CDR3 is TGTGCCAGCAGCGCCGGGGGAGGGATAGTGGCCGGGGAGCTGTTTTTT. This translates into CASSAGGGIVAGELFF.

This clonotype was observed at least ten times. This sequence joins TRBV7-8 and TRBJ1-1, with D hard to call. The CDR3 has 16 amino acids. Germline loops: CDR1 SGHVS, CDR2 FQNEAQ. V was cut by 4 bases and J by 1 base, with 16 bases left in between. CDR3 sequence (DNA): TGTGCCAGCAGCTCTCCTCGCCTCCGAGGGAACACTGAAGCTTTCTTT. This sequence encodes CASSSPRLRGNTEAFF.

The chain uses TRBV6-5 and TRBJ2-3; 11 bases agree with TRBD2. Unmatched junction bases numbered 1, after V lost 4 bases and J lost 1 base. Germline-derived CDR1 and CDR2 are MNHEY and SVGAGI. The CDR3 contains 15 residues. The CDR3 spells CASSSTSGGTDTQYF. CDR3 bases: TGTGCCAGCAGTTCGACTAGCGGGGGCACAGATACGCAGTATTTT.

At least ten counts were recorded for this clonotype. The chain employs TRBV5-6 and TRBJ2-7; 10 bases are a match to TRBD1. Germline V gene lookup returns CDR1 SGHDT and CDR2 YYEEEE. This CDR3 has 14 amino acids. V was clipped by 6 bases and J by 3 bases; unmatched bases: 6. DNA for the CDR3: TGTGCCAGCATAGGGACAGGGGAATTCTACGAGCAGTACTTC. Amino acid sequence: CASIGTGEFYEQYF. Drawing the rest from reference TRBV5-6 and TRBJ2-7, the complete variable domain is DAGVTQSPTHLIKTRGQQVTLRCSPKSGHDTVSWYQQALGQGPQFIFQYYEEEERQRGNFPDRFSGHQFPNYSSELNVNALLLGDSALYLCASIGTGEFYEQYFGPGTRLTVT.

The chain joins TRBV19 to TRBJ2-7; 7 bases agree with TRBD1. The CDR3 runs 15 residues. V shed 1 base and J 0 bases; nucleotides not matched to a gene: 3. From germline, CDR1 is LNHDA and CDR2 SQIVND (reference sequence). The CDR3 is CASSIVGTASYEQYF. For the CDR3, the DNA is TGTGCCAGTAGTATAGTCGGGACAGCCTCCTACGAGCAGTACTTC.

Many counts were recorded for this clonotype. The chain couples TRBV10-3 to TRBJ1-1; 9 nucleotides line up with TRBD1. Per the germline V gene, CDR1 is ENHRY and CDR2 is SYGVKD. The CDR3 totals 15 residues. Trimming removed 4 bases from V and 3 bases from J; junction bases left unmatched: 6. CDR3 DNA sequence: TGTGCCATCAGTGCGGACAGGGGATACGACACTGAAGCTTTCTTT. Translation gives CAISADRGYDTEAFF.

The V gene is TRBV3-1, the J gene TRBJ1-2, with D possibly being TRBD1 (6 bases). Germline V gives CDR1 LGHDT, CDR2 YNNKEL (reference sequence). The CDR3 is made up of 15 amino acids. The V and J ends lost 4 bases and 4 bases respectively, with 16 bases between them. CDR3 coding DNA: TGTGCCAGCAGCCCGCCGGGGGCCGGGGTCTATGGCTACACCTTC. Translation: CASSPPGAGVYGYTF.

This clonotype occurred a few times. J is TRBJ1-1 and V is TRBV3-1, with a weak D call TRBD1 (5 bases). The germline gives CDR1 LGHDT, CDR2 YNNKEL (reference sequence). The V end was cut by 0 bases, the J end by 0 bases, with 11 bases between. The CDR3 totals 16 residues. The CDR3 nucleotides read TGTGCCAGCAGCCAAGATAGGGGACGGTTGAACACTGAAGCTTTCTTT. This sequence encodes CASSQDRGRLNTEAFF.

This clonotype has just a few counts. The chain carries TRBV27 and TRBJ2-7, with D tentatively TRBD2 (5 bases). CDR3 size: 12 residues. Germline assignment: CDR1 MNHEY and CDR2 SMNVEV (reference sequence). V lost 5 bases to trimming and J lost 7 bases, with 12 bases between them. The CDR3, as DNA: TGTGCCAGCAGTCCCCAATCGGGAGAGCAGTACTTC. Residues: CASSPQSGEQYF.

This clonotype was seen at least ten times. The chain is built from TRBV7-8 and TRBJ1-5; 9 nucleotides agree with TRBD1. From germline, CDR1 is SGHVS and CDR2 FQNEAQ. Trimming cost V 0 bases and J 2 bases; bases outside gene matches: 11. The CDR3 is 19 amino acids. The CDR3 region is CASSLALGQGFLGNQPQHF. The CDR3 bases are TGTGCCAGCAGCTTAGCTTTGGGACAGGGTTTTTTGGGCAATCAGCCCCAGCATTTT.

This clonotype was seen ten or more times. This chain links TRBV14 with TRBJ1-3; D is uncertain. Trimming left V 0 bases short and J 2 bases short, with 5 bases between. Germline lookup yields CDR1 SGHDN and CDR2 FVKESK. The CDR3 is 14 residues long. The CDR3 protein is CASSQDAAGNTIYF. The CDR3 nucleotides are TGTGCCAGCAGCCAAGATGCCGCTGGAAACACCATATATTTT.